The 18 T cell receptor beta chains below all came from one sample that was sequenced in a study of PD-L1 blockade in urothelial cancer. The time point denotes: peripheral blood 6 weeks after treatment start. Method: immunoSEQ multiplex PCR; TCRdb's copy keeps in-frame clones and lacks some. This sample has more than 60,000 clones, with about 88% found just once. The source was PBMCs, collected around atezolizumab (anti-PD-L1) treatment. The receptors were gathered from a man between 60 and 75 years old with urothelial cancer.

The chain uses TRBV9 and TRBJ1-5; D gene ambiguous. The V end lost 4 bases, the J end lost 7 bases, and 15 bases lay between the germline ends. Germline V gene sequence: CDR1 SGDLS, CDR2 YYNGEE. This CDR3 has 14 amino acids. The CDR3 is CASSPREGRQPQHF. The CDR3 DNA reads TGTGCCAGCAGCCCCCGGGAGGGTAGGCAGCCCCAGCATTTT.

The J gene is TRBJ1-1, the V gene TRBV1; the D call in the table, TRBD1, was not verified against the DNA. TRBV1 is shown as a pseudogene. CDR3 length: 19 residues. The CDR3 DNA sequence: TGCACCAGCAGCCCGGACAGCGGTTCTCGAGGTGGGATGAACACTGAAGCTTTCTTT. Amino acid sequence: CTSSPDSGSRGGMNTEAFF.

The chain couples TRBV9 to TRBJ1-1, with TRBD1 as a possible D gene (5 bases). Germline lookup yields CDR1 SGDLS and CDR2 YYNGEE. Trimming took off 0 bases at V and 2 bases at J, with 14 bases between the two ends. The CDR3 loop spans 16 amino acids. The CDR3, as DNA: TGTGCCAGCAGCGTAGATCCACAGGAGATTAACACTGAAGCTTTCTTT. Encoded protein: CASSVDPQEINTEAFF.

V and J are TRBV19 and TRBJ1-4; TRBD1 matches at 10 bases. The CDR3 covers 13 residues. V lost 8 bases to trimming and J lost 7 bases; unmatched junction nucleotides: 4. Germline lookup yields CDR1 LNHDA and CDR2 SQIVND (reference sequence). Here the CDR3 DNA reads TGTGCCAGTTCCGGGACAGGGGCTGAAAAACTGTTTTTT. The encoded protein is CASSGTGAEKLFF.

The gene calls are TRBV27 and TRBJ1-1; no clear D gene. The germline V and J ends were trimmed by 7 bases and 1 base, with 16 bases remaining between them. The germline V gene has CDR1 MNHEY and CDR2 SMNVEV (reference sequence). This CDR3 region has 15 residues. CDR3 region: CASNLGGPGNTEAFF. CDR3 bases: TGTGCCAGCAATTTGGGAGGACCCGGGAACACTGAAGCTTTCTTT.

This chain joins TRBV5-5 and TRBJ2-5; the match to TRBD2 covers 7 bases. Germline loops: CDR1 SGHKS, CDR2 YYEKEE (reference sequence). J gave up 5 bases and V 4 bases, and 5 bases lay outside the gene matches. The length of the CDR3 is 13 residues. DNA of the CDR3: TGTGCCAGCAGCGACGGACTAGTTGAGACCCAGTACTTC. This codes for CASSDGLVETQYF.

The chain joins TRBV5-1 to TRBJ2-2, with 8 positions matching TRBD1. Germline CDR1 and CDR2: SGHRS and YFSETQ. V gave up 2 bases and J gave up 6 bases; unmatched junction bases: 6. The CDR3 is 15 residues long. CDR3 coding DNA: TGCGCCAGCAGCTTAGCAGGGGGCAGCGCCGGGGAGCTGTTTTTT. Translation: CASSLAGGSAGELFF. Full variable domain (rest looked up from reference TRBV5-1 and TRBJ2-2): KAGVTQTPRYLIKTRGQQVTLSCSPISGHRSVSWYQQTPGQGLQFLFEYFSETQRNKGNFPGRFSGRQFSNSRSEMNVSTLELGDSALYLCASSLAGGSAGELFFGEGSRLTVL.

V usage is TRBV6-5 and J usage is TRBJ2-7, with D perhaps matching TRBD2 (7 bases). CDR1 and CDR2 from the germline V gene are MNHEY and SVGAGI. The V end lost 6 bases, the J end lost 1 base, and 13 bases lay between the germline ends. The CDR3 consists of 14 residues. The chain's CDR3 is CASRGGGRSYEQYF. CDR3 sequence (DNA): TGTGCCAGCAGAGGGGGGGGGAGATCCTACGAGCAGTACTTC.

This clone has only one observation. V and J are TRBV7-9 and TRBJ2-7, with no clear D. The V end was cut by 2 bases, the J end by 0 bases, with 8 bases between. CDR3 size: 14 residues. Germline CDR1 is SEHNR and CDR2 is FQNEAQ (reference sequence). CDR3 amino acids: CASSLRSGSYEQYF. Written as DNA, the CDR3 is TGTGCCAGCAGCTTAAGATCAGGCTCCTACGAGCAGTACTTC.

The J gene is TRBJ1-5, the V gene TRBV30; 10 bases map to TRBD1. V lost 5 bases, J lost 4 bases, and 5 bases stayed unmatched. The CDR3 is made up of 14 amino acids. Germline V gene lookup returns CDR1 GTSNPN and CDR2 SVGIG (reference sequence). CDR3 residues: CAWARDRGNQPQHF. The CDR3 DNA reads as TGTGCCTGGGCCCGGGACAGGGGAAATCAGCCCCAGCATTTT.

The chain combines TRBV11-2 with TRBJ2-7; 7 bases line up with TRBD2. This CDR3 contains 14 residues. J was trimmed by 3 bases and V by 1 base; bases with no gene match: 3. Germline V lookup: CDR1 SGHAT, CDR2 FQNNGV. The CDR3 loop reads CASSLGTGGYEQYF. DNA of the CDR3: TGTGCCAGCAGCTTAGGGACGGGAGGCTACGAGCAGTACTTC.

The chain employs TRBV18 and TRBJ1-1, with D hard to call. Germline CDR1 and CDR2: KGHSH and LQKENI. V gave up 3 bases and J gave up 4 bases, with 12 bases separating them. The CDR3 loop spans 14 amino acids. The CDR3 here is CASSPARGLTEAFF. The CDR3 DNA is TGTGCCAGCTCACCGGCCCGAGGTCTCACTGAAGCTTTCTTT. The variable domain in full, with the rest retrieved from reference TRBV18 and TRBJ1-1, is NAGVMQNPRHLVRRRGQEARLRCSPMKGHSHVYWYRQLPEEGLKFMVYLQKENIIDESGMPKERFSAEFPKEGPSILRIQQVVRGDSAAYFCASSPARGLTEAFFGQGTRLTVV.

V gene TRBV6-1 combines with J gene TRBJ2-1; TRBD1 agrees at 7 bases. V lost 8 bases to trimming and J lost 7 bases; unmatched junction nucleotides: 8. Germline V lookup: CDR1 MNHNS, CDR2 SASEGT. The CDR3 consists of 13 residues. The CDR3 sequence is CASPERGRNEQFF. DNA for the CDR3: TGTGCCAGCCCCGAGAGGGGGCGAAATGAGCAGTTCTTC.

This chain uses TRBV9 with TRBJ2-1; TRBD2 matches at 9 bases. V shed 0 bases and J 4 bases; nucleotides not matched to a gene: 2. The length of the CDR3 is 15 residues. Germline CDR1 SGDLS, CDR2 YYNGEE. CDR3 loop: CASSVDSGGYNEQFF. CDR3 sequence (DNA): TGTGCCAGCAGCGTAGATAGCGGGGGTTACAATGAGCAGTTCTTC. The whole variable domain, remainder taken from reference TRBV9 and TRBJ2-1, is DSGVTQTPKHLITATGQRVTLRCSPRSGDLSVYWYQQSLDQGLQFLIQYYNGEERAKGNILERFSAQQFPDLHSELNLSSLELGDSALYFCASSVDSGGYNEQFFGPGTRLTVL.

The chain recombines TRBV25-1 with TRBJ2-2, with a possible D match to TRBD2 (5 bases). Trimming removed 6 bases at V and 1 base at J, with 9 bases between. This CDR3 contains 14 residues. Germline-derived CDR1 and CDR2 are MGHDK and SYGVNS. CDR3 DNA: TGTGCCAGCAGAAGAGGGTTGAACACCGGGGAGCTGTTTTTT. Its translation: CASRRGLNTGELFF.

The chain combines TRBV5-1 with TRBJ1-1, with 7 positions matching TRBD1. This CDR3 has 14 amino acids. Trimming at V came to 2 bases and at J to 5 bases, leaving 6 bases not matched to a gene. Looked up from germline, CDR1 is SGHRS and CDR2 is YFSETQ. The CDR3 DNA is TGCGCCAGCAGCTTTAGCAGGGGGATAACTGAAGCTTTCTTT. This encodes CASSFSRGITEAFF.

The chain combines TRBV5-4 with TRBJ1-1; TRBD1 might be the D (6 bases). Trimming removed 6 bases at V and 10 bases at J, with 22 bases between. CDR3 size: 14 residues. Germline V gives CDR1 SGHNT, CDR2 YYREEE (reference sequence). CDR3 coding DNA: TGTGCCAGCACCAGACAGGACCGCAGTGGGTTAGCTTTCTTT. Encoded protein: CASTRQDRSGLAFF.

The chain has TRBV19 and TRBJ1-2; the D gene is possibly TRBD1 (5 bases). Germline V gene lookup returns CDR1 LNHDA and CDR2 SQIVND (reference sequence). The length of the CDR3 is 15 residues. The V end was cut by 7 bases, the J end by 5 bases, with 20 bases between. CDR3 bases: TGTGCCAGTATCCCGGGGGACTCCCTCCAGTATGGCTACACCTTC. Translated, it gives CASIPGDSLQYGYTF.